A selection of T cell receptor beta chains follows, all from one sample in a study of human T cells and chemical hapten exposure. Using its own MiXCR run on the RACE reads, TCRdb lists one record per CDR3 protein. This sample carries around 380,000 distinct CDR3 sequences, around 5.5% of them seen once, and the ten largest clones take over 7%. This material consisted of whole blood, taken in connection with sensitization to the hapten diphenylcyclopropenone (DPC). Every receptor here comes from a woman younger than 30 with alopecia areata. Some clones in this sample may be carry-over from other donors' samples. The CDR3 runs from the conserved cysteine through the conserved F or W. The D gene is left open where the match is weak. Size values are once, few and many counts, or a class for expanded clones, and some rows have none.

>TRBD1|many|TRBV6-5|TRBJ2-5
CASSYSRDSVGETQYF
TGTGCCAGCAGTTATAGCCGGGACAGCGTCGGAGAGACCCAGTACTTC
>NA|NA|TRBV20-1|TRBJ1-2
CSANPSIGGAYYGYTF
TGCAGTGCCAACCCCTCCATCGGGGGTGCTTACTATGGCTACACCTTC
>NA|NA|TRBV6-5|TRBJ2-1
CASGGARYNEQFF
TGTGCCAGCGGGGGGGCGAGATACAATGAGCAGTTCTTC
>TRBD1|few|TRBV12-3/TRBV12-4|TRBJ1-4
CASSPGQAPILFF
TGTGCCAGCAGTCCCGGACAGGCGCCAATCCTGTTTTTT
>NA|many|TRBV4-3|TRBJ2-3
CASSQGGALSTDTQYF
TGCGCCAGCAGCCAAGGGGGAGCCCTGAGCACAGATACGCAGTATTTT
>TRBD1|many|TRBV12-5|TRBJ2-2
CASGSIHTPPGPPPDRAGELFF
TGTGCTAGTGGTTCAATCCATACCCCGCCGGGTCCCCCACCTGACAGGGCCGGGGAGCTGTTTTTT
>TRBD1|NA|TRBV6-5|TRBJ2-3
CASSRQAPGQGTDTQYF
TGTGCCAGCAGCAGGCAGGCTCCGGGACAGGGCACAGATACGCAGTATTTT
>NA|NA|TRBV27|TRBJ2-2
CASSLSQGHANTGELFF
TGTGCCAGCAGTTTATCGCAGGGTCACGCGAACACCGGGGAGCTGTTTTTT
>NA|few|TRBV6-5|TRBJ2-7
CASSYARGYEQYF
TGTGCCAGCAGTTACGCCCGAGGGTACGAGCAGTACTTC
>TRBD1|NA|TRBV7-2|TRBJ1-5
CASSLMGQGFGQPQHF
TGTGCCAGCAGCTTAATGGGACAGGGCTTCGGGCAGCCCCAGCATTTT
>NA|NA|TRBV19|TRBJ2-1
CASSQWVGSQAYNEQFF
TGTGCCAGTAGTCAATGGGTGGGATCCCAGGCCTACAATGAGCAGTTCTTC
>NA|many|TRBV20-1|TRBJ2-7
CSAHPQGHYEQYF
TGCAGTGCCCATCCACAGGGTCACTACGAGCAGTACTTC
>NA|few|TRBV7-9|TRBJ2-2
CASTLGPTANTGELFF
TGTGCCAGCACCCTCGGGCCCACGGCGAACACCGGGGAGCTGTTTTTT
>NA|many|TRBV15|TRBJ1-5
CATSSITGRYNQPQHF
TGTGCCACCAGCAGCATAACCGGACGGTACAATCAGCCCCAGCATTTT
>TRBD1|NA|TRBV20-1|TRBJ1-3
CSARAGGQGYGNTIYF
TGCAGTGCTAGAGCTGGGGGACAGGGGTACGGAAACACCATATATTTT
>NA|many|TRBV27|TRBJ2-6
CASSYTHKGSGANVLTF
TGTGCCAGCAGTTACACTCATAAGGGTAGTGGGGCCAACGTCCTGACTTTC
>TRBD1|NA|TRBV28|TRBJ1-5
CASFRMRGQGFDQPQHF
TGTGCCAGCTTTCGGATGAGGGGACAGGGATTCGATCAGCCCCAGCATTTT
>TRBD2|many|TRBV15|TRBJ2-5
CATSGRPLGGEETQYF
TGTGCCACCAGCGGACGCCCCTTGGGGGGGGAAGAGACCCAGTACTTC
>NA|few|TRBV29-1|TRBJ2-7
CSVEKTGPYEQYF
TGCAGCGTTGAAAAAACGGGACCCTACGAGCAGTACTTC
>NA|NA|TRBV7-2|TRBJ1-2
CASSLVDSPHGYTF
TGTGCCAGCAGCTTAGTCGACAGCCCTCATGGCTACACCTTC
>NA|many|TRBV27|TRBJ2-3
CASPPSRGQQTFTDTQYF
TGTGCCAGCCCACCTAGCCGTGGACAGCAAACCTTCACAGATACGCAGTATTTT
>NA|NA|TRBV5-1|TRBJ1-3
CASTKDSTGNTIYF
TGCGCCAGCACCAAGGACAGTACTGGAAACACCATATATTTT
>NA|NA|TRBV6-5|TRBJ1-1
CASSYQGHPRMNTEAFF
TGTGCCAGCAGTTACCAGGGGCATCCGAGGATGAACACTGAAGCTTTCTTT
>TRBD2|NA|TRBV11-2|TRBJ2-6
CASSSRDGSGGESGANVLTF
TGTGCCAGCAGCTCCCGCGACGGTAGCGGGGGGGAATCTGGGGCCAACGTCCTGACTTTC
>NA|many|TRBV5-1|TRBJ1-1
CASSLEGVTEAFF
TGCGCCAGCAGCTTGGAAGGGGTTACTGAAGCTTTCTTT
>NA|NA|TRBV7-8|TRBJ2-6
CASSLTDSGANVLTF
TGTGCCAGCAGCTTAACAGACTCTGGGGCCAACGTCCTGACTTTC
>TRBD2|few|TRBV20-1|TRBJ2-3
CSAGPRTSLLADTQYF
TGCAGTGCTGGACCGAGGACTAGTCTTCTCGCAGATACGCAGTATTTT
>TRBD2|few|TRBV7-2|TRBJ2-1
CASSLGLAYYNEQFF
TGTGCCAGCAGCTTAGGACTAGCGTACTACAATGAGCAGTTCTTC
>TRBD1|few|TRBV6-1|TRBJ1-1
CASSERGTGGRTEAFF
TGTGCCAGCAGTGAAAGGGGGACAGGGGGCCGGACTGAAGCTTTCTTT
>NA|NA|TRBV4-2|TRBJ1-5
CASSQDPGSLEPQHF
TGTGCCAGCAGCCAAGATCCCGGATCGTTGGAGCCCCAGCATTTT
>TRBD2|NA|TRBV7-9|TRBJ2-4
CASSPLREGKNIQYF
TGTGCCAGCAGCCCACTCAGGGAGGGCAAAAACATTCAGTACTTC
>NA|many|TRBV4-3|TRBJ1-1
CASSQGKNTEAFF
TGCGCCAGCAGCCAAGGAAAGAACACTGAAGCTTTCTTT
>NA|many|TRBV20-1|TRBJ2-6
CSALTTGSGANVLTF
TGCAGTGCTTTGACCACAGGCTCTGGGGCCAACGTCCTGACTTTC
>NA|few|TRBV20-1|TRBJ1-5
CSANKVNRDNQPQHF
TGCAGTGCCAACAAGGTCAACCGGGACAATCAGCCCCAGCATTTT
>TRBD1|many|TRBV7-2|TRBJ2-7
CASTGGTSYEQYF
TGTGCCAGCACAGGGGGCACCTCCTACGAGCAGTACTTC
>TRBD1|NA|TRBV6-1|TRBJ2-5
CASSESAGGMETQYF
TGTGCCAGCAGTGAATCGGCAGGGGGCATGGAGACCCAGTACTTC